The next 6 T cell receptor beta chains were all read from a single sample in a study of cytomegalovirus exposure and HLA in healthy donors. Amplification used 60 Vbeta primers and 13 Jbeta primers. Repertoires were generated with immunoSEQ multiplex PCR, while TCRdb's copy carries only in-frame clones and drops some. The sample has 150,000 to 200,000 clones, 77% seen once. Sequencing was carried out using PBMCs. The receptors originated from a female donor in good health and CMV-seronegative.

The rearrangement joins TRBV5-1 to TRBJ2-1, with 13 bases that match TRBD2. V lost 4 bases to trimming and J lost 9 bases; unmatched junction nucleotides: 13. Germline V gene data show CDR1 as SGHRS and CDR2 as YFSETQ. The CDR3 runs 17 residues. CDR3 residues: CASSPGTSGILTVEQFF. Here the CDR3 DNA reads TGCGCCAGCAGCCCGGGGACTAGCGGGATCTTGACAGTTGAGCAGTTCTTC.

The table lists this clone with a count of one. This CDR3 reads CASSLADRGYYEQYF. CDR3 sequence (DNA): TGTGCCAGCAGCTTAGCCGACAGGGGATACTACGAGCAGTACTTC. The chain links TRBV7-9 to TRBJ2-7; 8 bases agree with TRBD1. The CDR3 is 15 amino acids. CDR1 is SEHNR, CDR2 FQNEAQ, per germline (reference sequence). The ends lost 0 bases at V and 3 bases at J; junction bases unmatched: 4.

This chain connects TRBV28 to TRBJ1-5; 7 bases match TRBD1. Looked up from germline, CDR1 is MDHEN and CDR2 is SYDVKM. The V gene end was trimmed by 7 bases and the J gene end by 6 bases; junction bases not matched to a gene: 9. The CDR3 consists of 14 residues. As DNA, the CDR3 is TGTGCCAGCACCCTAGACAGGGTTGCTCAGCCCCAGCATTTT. This codes for CASTLDRVAQPQHF.

The chain uses TRBV7-8 and TRBJ2-7, with 8 bases identical to TRBD1. The CDR3 runs to 12 residues. After removal of 5 bases from V and 6 bases from J, the junction contained 3 bases not matched to a gene. Per the germline V gene, CDR1 is SGHVS and CDR2 is FQNEAQ. This CDR3 reads CASSPTGGEQYF. CDR3 nucleotides: TGTGCCAGCAGCCCAACAGGGGGCGAGCAGTACTTC.

The J gene is TRBJ2-6, the V gene TRBV19; no reliable D call. Germline V gene lookup returns CDR1 LNHDA and CDR2 SQIVND (reference sequence). This CDR3 has 15 residues. V lost 5 bases and J lost 0, with 8 bases in between. The CDR3 DNA reads TGTGCCAGTAGTGTAGCCGTCTCTGGGGCCAACGTCCTGACTTTC. Protein sequence: CASSVAVSGANVLTF.

The chain carries TRBV5-1 and TRBJ2-7; D may be TRBD2 (6 bases). The CDR3 is 15 amino acids. V shed 0 bases and J shed 6 bases, with 16 bases lying between them. From germline, CDR1 is SGHRS and CDR2 YFSETQ. The CDR3 DNA is TGCGCCAGCAGCTTGGCAGCAGGAGAAGCGGGCGAGCAGTACTTC. It codes for CASSLAAGEAGEQYF.